These T cell receptor beta chains were read from a single sample in a study of tumour-infiltrating T cells in Burkitt lymphoma. Libraries were prepared by immunoSEQ multiplex PCR; TCRdb keeps only in-frame clonotypes and omits some of them. Of a few thousand clones in the sample, 20% to 25% were seen once. What was sequenced was tumor tissue. These receptors came from a human donor with diffuse large B-cell lymphoma. The CDR3 runs from the conserved cysteine through the conserved F or W. D genes are given only for firm matches. The size entry is marked missing in some rows and otherwise reads once, few, many or a size class.

few,TRBD2,TRBJ2-1,TRBV7-2,TGTGCCAGCAGCTTAAGCCCTAGCGGTTCGGATGAGCAGTTCTTC,CASSLSPSGSDEQFF
few,-,TRBJ2-7,TRBV7-9,TGTGCCAGCAGCTTCATTGCCTACGAGCAGTACTTC,CASSFIAYEQYF
-,-,TRBJ1-2,TRBV28,TGTGCCAGCAGTTTAGGCAGCCCGACATATGGCTACACCTTC,CASSLGSPTYGYTF
-,-,TRBJ2-6,TRBV11-3,TGTGCCAGCAGCTTAGATGGTCAAGGGGCCAACGTCCTGACTTTC,CASSLDGQGANVLTF
-,TRBD2,TRBJ2-1,TRBV7-7,TGTGCCAGCAGCCGGACTAGCGGCTACAATGAGCAGTTCTTC,CASSRTSGYNEQFF
few,TRBD2,TRBJ2-5,TRBV30,TGTGCCTCATCGGCGGGGGGGGAGACCCAGTACTTC,CASSAGGETQYF
-,-,TRBJ2-5,TRBV18,TGTGCCAGCTCACCACAAAACAGCCAAGAGACCCAGTACTTC,CASSPQNSQETQYF
-,-,TRBJ1-1,TRBV2,TGTGCCAGCAGAGTAACAGAGAACACTGAAGCTTTCTTT,CASRVTENTEAFF
few,-,TRBJ1-4,TRBV28,TGTGCCAGCAGTTTACGGGGGGTAGGAAGTGAAAAACTGTTTTTT,CASSLRGVGSEKLFF
few,TRBD2,TRBJ2-7,TRBV19,TGTGCCAGTAGTATGTTCGGCCTCGGGGGGTACGAGCAGTACTTC,CASSMFGLGGYEQYF
few,TRBD2,TRBJ2-1,TRBV5-1,TGCGCCAGCAGCGCCAGCGGGGGCCCTCTGTTCTTC,CASSASGGPLFF
-,-,TRBJ2-1,TRBV7-2,TGTGCCAGGGGCGGATTTAAAAACAATGAGCAGTTCTTC,CARGGFKNNEQFF
few,TRBD2,TRBJ2-2,TRBV13,TGTGCCAGCGAACCGCGGGGACTATCCACCGGGGAGCTGTTTTTT,CASEPRGLSTGELFF
-,TRBD1,TRBJ2-1,TRBV5-8,TGTGCCAGCAGCTTGGAATCCACGGGACAGAATTTCTACAATGAGCAGTTCTTC,CASSLESTGQNFYNEQFF
-,TRBD1,TRBJ2-7,TRBV9,TGTGCCAGCAGCTCGTCGGACAGGGTTTACGAGCAGTACTTC,CASSSSDRVYEQYF
few,-,TRBJ2-2,TRBV11-3,TGTGCCAGCAGCCCTACCATGGGGGTCCGCGCCGGGGAGCTGTTTTTT,CASSPTMGVRAGELFF
-,-,TRBJ2-5,TRBV9,TGTGCCCTCCTCTCGGGCAAATCTCAAGAGACCCAGTACTTC,CALLSGKSQETQYF
few,-,TRBJ1-2,TRBV6-5,TGTGCCAGCAGTTCTCGGACCGGTAATAACTATGGCTACACCTTC,CASSSRTGNNYGYTF
-,TRBD2,TRBJ2-2,TRBV5-8,TGTGCCAGCAGCCTTGGGGTTGCGGGGGTCCGAACCGGGGAGCTGTTTTTT,CASSLGVAGVRTGELFF
-,TRBD1,TRBJ2-7,TRBV28,TGTGCCAGCAGTTTACCGGGACAGGGCTACGAGCAGTACTTC,CASSLPGQGYEQYF
-,TRBD2,TRBJ2-7,TRBV4-2,TGTGCCAGCAGCCAAGCGGCTAGCGGGAACCACGAGCAGTACTTC,CASSQAASGNHEQYF
-,-,TRBJ1-2,TRBV2,TGTGCCAGCAGTGAGGGACCCTCCGGCTATGGCTACACCTTC,CASSEGPSGYGYTF
-,TRBD2,TRBJ2-1,TRBV9,TGTGCCAGCAGCGTCTTGGGACTAGCGGGAAGCGATGAGCAGTTCTTC,CASSVLGLAGSDEQFF
few,TRBD2,TRBJ2-7,TRBV5-4,TGTGCCAGCAGCCATGTCGGGACTAGCGGTTACGAGCAGTACTTC,CASSHVGTSGYEQYF
-,-,TRBJ2-1,TRBV5-1,TGCGCCAGCAGCTTACAGCCCTACAATGAGCAGTTCTTC,CASSLQPYNEQFF
-,-,TRBJ1-5,TRBV27,TGTGCCAGCAGTTTAATGGGCAGGGCAAATCAGCCCCAGCATTTT,CASSLMGRANQPQHF
-,-,TRBJ1-2,TRBV7-2,TGTGCCAGCAGCCCCACAGGGAGCTATGGCTACACCTTC,CASSPTGSYGYTF
-,-,TRBJ1-2,TRBV14,TGTGCCAGCAGCCAAGGGGGGTATCTTGGCTACACCTTC,CASSQGGYLGYTF
-,TRBD2,TRBJ2-3,TRBV28,TGTGCCAGCAGTTTAGGCGGGAGGAGCACAGATACGCAGTATTTT,CASSLGGRSTDTQYF